The text below deals with one TCR beta chain. Its cognate antigen is unknown. The record originates from a study of OX40 agonist ivuxolimab in advanced cancers. V was shortened by 8 bases and J by 2 bases, with 18 bases between the two germline ends. Germline values: CDR1 MDHEN, CDR2 SYDVKM. This CDR3 is 15 amino acids long. The table came from immunoSEQ multiplex PCR; TCRdb's copy has only in-frame clones and leaves some out. The table records nearly 65,000 clones, about nine tenths of them present only once. Study-wide results and limits: At 0.1 to 3.0 mg/kg and by week 6, clonal expansion occurred in CD4+ and CD8+ blood T cells.

Cycle 7 day 1, cycle 4 day 1, and baseline were the timepoints at which blood was sampled. This specimen was CD4+ or CD8+ T cells sorted from blood, taken in a trial of the OX40 agonist ivuxolimab. The clonotype was recovered from an adult with an advanced solid tumor such as melanoma, head and neck, liver or kidney cancer. The gene calls are TRBV28 and TRBJ2-5, with D perhaps assigned TRBD1 or TRBD2 (5 bases each). The chain's CDR3 is CASRKELGRQETQYF. The CDR3 nucleotides read TGTGCCAGCCGCAAGGAGCTGGGACGGCAAGAGACCCAGTACTTC.